These 11 T cell receptor beta chains were sequenced from one sample in a study of T cells in Graves' hyperthyroidism and ophthalmopathy (dated by TCRdb to about 2019). Libraries were constructed by multiplex PCR. Sequencing used an Illumina HiSeq 2000. Amplification of TCR beta CDR3 regions was carried out from RNA transcripts. For the first round of RT-PCR on the TCR CDR3, the HTBI primer set was used together with the Qiagen OneStep RT-PCR kit. The raw public data were reprocessed by TCRdb itself: fastp quality trimming at Q25, MiXCR clonotype calling, in-frame beta chains only. Each CDR3 protein gets just one entry, which takes the most common genes and DNA from the rows behind it. The sample records about 350,000 distinct CDR3 sequences, over 11% of which are singletons. 20% to 25% of the sample comes from the top ten. The sample taken for sequencing was blood. The origin of the receptors is a woman aged 25 to 45 with Graves' hyperthyroidism.

In its sample, this clonotype was seen many times. The CDR3: CASSLALVGGGYTF. In DNA form, the CDR3 reads TGTGCCAGCAGCTTAGCGCTCGTCGGGGGTGGCTACACCTTC. This chain connects TRBV7-2 to TRBJ1-2; possibly TRBD1 for D (5 bases). The V gene's germline CDR1 is SGHTA and CDR2 FQGNSA. V gave up 0 bases and J gave up 7 bases, with 12 bases separating them. This CDR3 region has 14 residues.

The chain links TRBV7-9 to TRBJ1-1, with D unclear. The CDR3 consists of 13 residues. Trimming shortened V by 3 bases and J by 7 bases, and 12 bases separated the two germline ends. Germline loops: CDR1 SEHNR, CDR2 FQNEAQ (reference sequence). The CDR3 DNA sequence: TGTGCCAGCAGCTTGATTCAGGAGTATGAAGCTTTCTTT. It yields the protein CASSLIQEYEAFF.

The V gene is TRBV7-2, the J gene TRBJ2-2; 16 nucleotides agree with TRBD2. The CDR3 is made up of 20 amino acids. V lost 5 bases and J lost 4; bases outside the gene matches: 13. The germline V gene encodes CDR1 SGHTA and CDR2 FQGNSA. CDR3 DNA: TGTGCCAGCAGCATAGGCGGGACTAGCGGGAGGGCCCGGGGCACCGGGGAGCTGTTTTTT. This encodes CASSIGGTSGRARGTGELFF. Full variable domain (outside the CDR3, taken from reference TRBV7-2 and TRBJ2-2): GAGVSQSPSNKVTEKGKDVELRCDPISGHTALYWYRQSLGQGLEFLIYFQGNSAPDKSGLPSDRFSAERTGGSVSTLTIQRTQQEDSAVYLCASSIGGTSGRARGTGELFFGEGSRLTVL.

V is TRBV28 and J is TRBJ2-6; unclear D gene. Per germline, CDR1 MDHEN and CDR2 SYDVKM. The CDR3 runs 16 residues. The germline V and J ends were trimmed by 3 bases and 3 bases, with 12 bases remaining between them. Written as DNA, the CDR3 is TGTGCCAGCAGTTTTCGGATTCTCCGTGGGGCCAACGTCCTGACTTTC. This gives the protein CASSFRILRGANVLTF.

This clonotype showed up many times. The chain carries TRBV7-2 and TRBJ2-1; TRBD2 aligns across 15 bases. After removal of 4 bases from V and 10 bases from J, the junction contained 11 bases not matched to a gene. Germline CDR1 SGHTA, CDR2 FQGNSA. There are 17 residues in the CDR3. This chain's CDR3 is CASSSRGGTSGRWEQFF. CDR3 DNA: TGTGCCAGCAGCTCTAGGGGTGGGACTAGCGGGAGGTGGGAGCAGTTCTTC.

At least ten counts were recorded for this clonotype. This sequence joins TRBV6-2 or TRBV6-3 and TRBJ1-2; 8 bases line up with TRBD1. V dropped 2 bases and J dropped 8; count of bases not matched to a gene: 7. The CDR3 covers 14 residues. Germline V gene sequence: CDR1 MNHEY, CDR2 SVGEGT. DNA of the CDR3: TGTGCCAGCAGTTACACGGACAGGGCCAGCGGCTACACCTTC. Translating gives CASSYTDRASGYTF.

This clonotype showed up many times. The gene calls are TRBV6-1 and TRBJ2-1; D perhaps matches TRBD2 (5 bases). V was shortened by 5 bases and J by 4 bases, with 15 bases between the two germline ends. Germline CDR1 and CDR2: MNHNS and SASEGT. The CDR3 is 15 residues long. CDR3 coding DNA: TGTGCCAGCAGTTCGTCCTCGGGAAGGTACAATGAGCAGTTCTTC. It encodes CASSSSSGRYNEQFF.

The chain combines TRBV19 with TRBJ2-3, with D possibly being TRBD2 (6 bases). Trimming left V 5 bases short and J 4 bases short, with 19 bases between. Germline lookup yields CDR1 LNHDA and CDR2 SQIVND (reference sequence). The CDR3 is made up of 16 amino acids. The CDR3 nucleotides are TGTGCCAGTAGTCCTACCGGGGCCTTAGCGGCAGATACGCAGTATTTT. Encoded protein: CASSPTGALAADTQYF.

This clonotype turned up a few times. The rearrangement joins TRBV7-9 to TRBJ2-7, with D perhaps matching TRBD1 or TRBD2 (6 bases each). Germline CDR1 reads SEHNR; CDR2 reads FQNEAQ (reference sequence). V shed 4 bases and J shed 5 bases, with 15 bases lying between them. The length of the CDR3 is 14 residues. CDR3 loop: CASSSRGRADEQYF. CDR3 DNA: TGTGCCAGCAGCTCCCGGGGGCGGGCCGACGAGCAGTACTTC.

This clonotype has ten or more counts. The chain uses TRBV6-1 and TRBJ2-7; D gene unclear. Germline CDR1 is MNHNS and CDR2 is SASEGT. V was clipped by 5 bases and J by 4 bases, with 15 bases between them. The CDR3 length is 14 residues. The CDR3 spells CASSWADGEYEQYF. CDR3 coding DNA: TGTGCCAGCAGTTGGGCCGATGGAGAGTACGAGCAGTACTTC.

This clonotype was counted at least ten times. V gene TRBV28 combines with J gene TRBJ2-7; possibly TRBD1 or TRBD2 for D (5 bases each). Germline V gives CDR1 MDHEN, CDR2 SYDVKM. The CDR3 extends over 16 amino acids. V was shortened by 4 bases and J by 0 bases, with 16 bases between the two germline ends. The CDR3: CASSYPLDGTSYEQYF. The CDR3 nucleotides are TGTGCCAGCAGTTATCCCCTCGACGGGACCTCCTACGAGCAGTACTTC.